This T cell receptor beta chain was observed in a study of T cells in Graves' hyperthyroidism and ophthalmopathy. Study information: Peripheral blood collection took place at initial diagnosis, before any treatment. Findings and limits, study-wide: Blood also carried most thyroid clonotypes expanded above 0.001.

RNA transcripts were the template for amplifying TCR beta CDR3 regions. Using the HTBI primer set, a first-round RT-PCR was run on the TCR CDR3. MiXCR, run by TCRdb on the multiplex PCR reads, gives a single entry per CDR3 protein. Here the sample spans 460,000 or so distinct CDR3 sequences, roughly an eighth being singletons. This clonotype came up many times. Its target is not known. CDR3 length: 13 residues. Trimming at V came to 5 bases and at J to 7 bases, leaving 2 bases not matched to a gene. Used for diagnoses were clinical symptoms, serum thyroxine and TRAb, thyroid ultrasound and orbital computed tomography.

The source of this sequence is a woman aged 18-30 years with Graves' hyperthyroidism. The gene calls are TRBV12-3 or TRBV12-4 and TRBJ1-5; 10 bases map to TRBD1. Sequences were obtained from blood. The CDR3 reads CASSGTGEQPQHF. The CDR3 coding sequence is TGTGCCAGCAGTGGGACAGGGGAACAGCCCCAGCATTTT.